The rows below give T cell receptor beta chains drawn from one sample of a study of cytomegalovirus exposure and HLA in healthy donors. TCRdb's table, derived via immunoSEQ multiplex PCR, lists solely in-frame clones and lacks some. Of tens of thousands of clones listed, roughly 76% were seen once; the top ten hold about 1.9%. Sequencing was done on a sample of PBMCs. The receptors come from a woman in her thirties in good health and CMV-seronegative. The conserved cysteine and the conserved F or W are not part of the CDR3 here. Each record gives: V gene, clone size, CDR3 protein. A row's size may be missing; if present it is once, few, many or a size class.

v_gene: TRBV28
abundance: NA
CDR3aa: ASSSMGGGAETQY

v_gene: TRBV5-1
abundance: NA
CDR3aa: ASSYRTSGSNNEQF

v_gene: TRBV5-4
abundance: NA
CDR3aa: ASSQDRVGRYT

v_gene: TRBV2
abundance: once
CDR3aa: ASSARGYNEQF

v_gene: TRBV28
abundance: NA
CDR3aa: ASSLGGGTAQETQY

v_gene: TRBV27
abundance: NA
CDR3aa: ASSSGLAGVSYEQY

v_gene: TRBV7-6
abundance: NA
CDR3aa: ASSLGVRGLILNTGELF

v_gene: TRBV15
abundance: NA
CDR3aa: ATSRESVVGRRAGTYNEQF

v_gene: TRBV5-1
abundance: once
CDR3aa: ASSHFGQGSSYNEQF

v_gene: TRBV29-1
abundance: NA
CDR3aa: SVGDRAYEQY

v_gene: TRBV19
abundance: NA
CDR3aa: ASSRTGQGREQY

v_gene: TRBV10-3
abundance: NA
CDR3aa: AISEVSSYNSPLH

v_gene: TRBV15
abundance: NA
CDR3aa: ATNRGSTDTQY

v_gene: TRBV6-1
abundance: few
CDR3aa: ASSEGTGSEKLF

v_gene: TRBV7-3
abundance: NA
CDR3aa: ASRGPTDEQF

v_gene: TRBV27
abundance: once
CDR3aa: ASRPGQGRSPEAF

v_gene: TRBV5-4
abundance: NA
CDR3aa: ASILPAHQGWSNYGYT

v_gene: TRBV30
abundance: once
CDR3aa: AWRGLAGKLHEQF

v_gene: TRBV7-9
abundance: NA
CDR3aa: ASSHKGLAGSGELF

v_gene: TRBV5-1
abundance: NA
CDR3aa: ASSSQAGTELF

v_gene: TRBV4-3
abundance: NA
CDR3aa: ASSQGQGAFDEQY

v_gene: TRBV11-1
abundance: once
CDR3aa: ASSLAGQAAQDDYT

v_gene: TRBV27
abundance: few
CDR3aa: ASSLVAGGYEQF

v_gene: TRBV6-6
abundance: NA
CDR3aa: ASSRPTGGEKQY

v_gene: TRBV7-9
abundance: NA
CDR3aa: SSSSKGVGRTAYEQY

v_gene: TRBV28
abundance: NA
CDR3aa: ASSLSGTPSYEQY

v_gene: TRBV6-5
abundance: NA
CDR3aa: ASSYLSSGSSYEQY

v_gene: TRBV6-5
abundance: NA
CDR3aa: ASSYSARGHQPQH